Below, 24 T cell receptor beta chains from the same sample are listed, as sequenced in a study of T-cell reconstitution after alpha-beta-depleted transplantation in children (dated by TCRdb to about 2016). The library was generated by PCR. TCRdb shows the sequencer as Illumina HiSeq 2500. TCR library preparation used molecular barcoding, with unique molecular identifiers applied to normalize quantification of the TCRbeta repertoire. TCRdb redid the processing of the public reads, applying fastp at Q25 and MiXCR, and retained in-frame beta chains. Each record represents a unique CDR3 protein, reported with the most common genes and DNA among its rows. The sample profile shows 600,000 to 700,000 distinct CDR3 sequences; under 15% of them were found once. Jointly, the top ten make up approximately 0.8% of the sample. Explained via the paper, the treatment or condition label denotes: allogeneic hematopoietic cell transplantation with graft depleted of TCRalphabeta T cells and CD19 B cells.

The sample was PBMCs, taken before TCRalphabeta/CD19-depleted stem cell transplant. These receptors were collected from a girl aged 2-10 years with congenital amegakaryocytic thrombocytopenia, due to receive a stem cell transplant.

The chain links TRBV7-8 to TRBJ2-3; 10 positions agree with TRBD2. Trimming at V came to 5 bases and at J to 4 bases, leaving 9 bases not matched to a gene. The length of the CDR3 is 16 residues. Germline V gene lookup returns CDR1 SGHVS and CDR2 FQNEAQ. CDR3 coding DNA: TGTGCCAGCAGCGTACAGAGCGGGAGGGCACCAGATACGCAGTATTTT. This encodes CASSVQSGRAPDTQYF.

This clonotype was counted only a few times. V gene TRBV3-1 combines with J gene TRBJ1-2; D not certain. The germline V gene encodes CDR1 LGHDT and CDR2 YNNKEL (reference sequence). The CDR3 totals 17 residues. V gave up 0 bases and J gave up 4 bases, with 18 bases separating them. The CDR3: CASSQEEGSRTRYGYTF. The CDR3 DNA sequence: TGTGCCAGCAGCCAAGAAGAGGGCTCTCGAACGCGCTATGGCTACACCTTC.

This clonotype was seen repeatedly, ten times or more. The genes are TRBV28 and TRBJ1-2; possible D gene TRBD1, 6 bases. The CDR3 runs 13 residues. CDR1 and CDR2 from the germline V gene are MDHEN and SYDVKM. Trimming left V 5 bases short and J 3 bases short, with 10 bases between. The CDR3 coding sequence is TGTGCCAGCAGTGCCCGGACAGACTATGGCTACACCTTC. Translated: CASSARTDYGYTF.

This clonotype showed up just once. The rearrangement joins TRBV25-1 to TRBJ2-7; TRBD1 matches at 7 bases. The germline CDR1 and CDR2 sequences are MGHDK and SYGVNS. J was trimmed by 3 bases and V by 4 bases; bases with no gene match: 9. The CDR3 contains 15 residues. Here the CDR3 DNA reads TGTGCCAGCAGTGGGTACAGGGGTAAGGGCTACGAGCAGTACTTC. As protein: CASSGYRGKGYEQYF.

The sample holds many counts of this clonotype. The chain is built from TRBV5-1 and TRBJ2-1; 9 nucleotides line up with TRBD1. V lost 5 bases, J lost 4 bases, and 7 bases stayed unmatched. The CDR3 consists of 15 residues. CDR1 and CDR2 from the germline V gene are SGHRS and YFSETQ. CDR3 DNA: TGCGCCAGCAGTTCCTGGGGACAGGGATACAATGAGCAGTTCTTC. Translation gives CASSSWGQGYNEQFF.

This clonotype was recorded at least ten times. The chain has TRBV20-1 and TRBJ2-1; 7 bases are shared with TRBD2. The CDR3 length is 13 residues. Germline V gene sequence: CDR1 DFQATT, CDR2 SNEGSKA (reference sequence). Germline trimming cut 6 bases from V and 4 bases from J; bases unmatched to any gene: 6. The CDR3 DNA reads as TGCAGTGCCGAGAAGCGGGAATACAATGAGCAGTTCTTC. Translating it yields CSAEKREYNEQFF.

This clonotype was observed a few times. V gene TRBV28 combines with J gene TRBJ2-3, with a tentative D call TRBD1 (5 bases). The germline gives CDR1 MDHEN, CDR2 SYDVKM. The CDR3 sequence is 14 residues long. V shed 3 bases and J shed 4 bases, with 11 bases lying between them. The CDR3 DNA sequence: TGTGCCAGCAGTTTTAAGGGGCTCGCAGATACGCAGTATTTT. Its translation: CASSFKGLADTQYF.

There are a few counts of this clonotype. CDR3: CASSLNLAGGFSTDTQYF. DNA for the CDR3: TGTGCCAGCAGTTTAAATCTAGCGGGAGGGTTTAGCACAGATACGCAGTATTTT. This rearrangement joins TRBV12-3 or TRBV12-4 to TRBJ2-3; 12 bases are shared with TRBD2. This CDR3 contains 18 residues. The V segment lost 2 bases and the J segment 0 bases; nucleotides outside the gene matches: 6.

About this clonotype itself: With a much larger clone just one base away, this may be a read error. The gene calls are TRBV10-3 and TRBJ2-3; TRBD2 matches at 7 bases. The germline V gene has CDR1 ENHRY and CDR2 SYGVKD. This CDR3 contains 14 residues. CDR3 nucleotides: TGTGCCATCACTGGGCTAGCGGACACAGATACGCAGTGTTTT. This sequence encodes CAITGLADTDTQCF.

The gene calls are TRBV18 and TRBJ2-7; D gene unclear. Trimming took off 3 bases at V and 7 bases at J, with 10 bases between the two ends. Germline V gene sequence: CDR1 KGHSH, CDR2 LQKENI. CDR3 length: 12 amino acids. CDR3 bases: TGTGCCAGCTCACCTTTGATTGGTGAGCAGTACTTC. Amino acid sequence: CASSPLIGEQYF.

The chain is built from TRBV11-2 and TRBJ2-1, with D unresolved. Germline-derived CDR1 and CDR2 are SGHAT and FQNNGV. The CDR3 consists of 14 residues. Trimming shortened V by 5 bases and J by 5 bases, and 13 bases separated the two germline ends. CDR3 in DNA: TGTGCCAGCAGCCCTTTGCGGCTCCACAATGAGCAGTTCTTC. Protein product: CASSPLRLHNEQFF.

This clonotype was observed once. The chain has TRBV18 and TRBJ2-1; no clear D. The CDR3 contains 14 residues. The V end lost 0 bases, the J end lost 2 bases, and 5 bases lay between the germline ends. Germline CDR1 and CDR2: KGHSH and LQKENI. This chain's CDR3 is CASSPPAAYNEQFF. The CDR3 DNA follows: TGTGCCAGCTCACCACCGGCTGCCTACAATGAGCAGTTCTTC.

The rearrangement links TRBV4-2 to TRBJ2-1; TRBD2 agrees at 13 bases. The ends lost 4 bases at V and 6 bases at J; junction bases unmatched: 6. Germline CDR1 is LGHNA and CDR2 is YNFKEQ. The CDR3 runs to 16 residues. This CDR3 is CASSLMTSGRPNEQFF. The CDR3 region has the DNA TGTGCCAGCAGCCTCATGACTAGCGGGAGGCCCAATGAGCAGTTCTTC.

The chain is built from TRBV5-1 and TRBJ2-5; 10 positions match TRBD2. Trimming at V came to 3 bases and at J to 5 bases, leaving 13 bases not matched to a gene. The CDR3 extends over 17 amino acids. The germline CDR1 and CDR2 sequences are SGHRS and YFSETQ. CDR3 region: CASSSSRASGSGETQYF. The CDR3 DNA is TGCGCCAGCAGCTCCTCGAGGGCTAGCGGGAGCGGTGAGACCCAGTACTTC.

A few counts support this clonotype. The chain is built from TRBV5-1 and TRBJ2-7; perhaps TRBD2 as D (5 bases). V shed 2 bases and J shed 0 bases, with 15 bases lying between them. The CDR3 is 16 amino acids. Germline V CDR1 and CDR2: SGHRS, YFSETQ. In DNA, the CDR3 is TGCGCCAGCAGCTTATTAGTACCCGCGGGCTCCTACGAGCAGTACTTC. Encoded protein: CASSLLVPAGSYEQYF.

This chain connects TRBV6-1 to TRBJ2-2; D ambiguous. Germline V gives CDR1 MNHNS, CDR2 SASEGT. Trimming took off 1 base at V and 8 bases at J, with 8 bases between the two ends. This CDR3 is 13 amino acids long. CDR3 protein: CASSEGFGGELFF. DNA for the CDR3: TGTGCCAGCAGTGAAGGGTTTGGAGGGGAGCTGTTTTTT.

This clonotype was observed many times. CDR3 nucleotides: TGTGCCAGCAGTCAGACCGACTTCGAGACCCAGTACTTC. This encodes CASSQTDFETQYF. The chain combines TRBV12-3 or TRBV12-4 with TRBJ2-5; D is unclear. V was clipped by 5 bases and J by 5 bases, with 12 bases between them. This CDR3 has 13 residues.

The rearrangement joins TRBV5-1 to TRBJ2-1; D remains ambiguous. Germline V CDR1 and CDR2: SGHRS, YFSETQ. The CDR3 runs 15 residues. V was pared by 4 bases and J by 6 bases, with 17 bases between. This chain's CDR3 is CASSQTEKVVNEQFF. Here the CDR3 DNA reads TGCGCCAGCAGCCAGACGGAAAAGGTCGTCAATGAGCAGTTCTTC.

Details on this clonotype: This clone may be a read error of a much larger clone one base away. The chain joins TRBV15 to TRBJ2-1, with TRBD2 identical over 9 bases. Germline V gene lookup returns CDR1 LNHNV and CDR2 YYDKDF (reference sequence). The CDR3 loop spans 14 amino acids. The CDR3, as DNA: TGTGCCACCGGTCAGACTAGCGGAAACAATGCGCAGTTCTTC. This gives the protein CATGQTSGNNAQFF.

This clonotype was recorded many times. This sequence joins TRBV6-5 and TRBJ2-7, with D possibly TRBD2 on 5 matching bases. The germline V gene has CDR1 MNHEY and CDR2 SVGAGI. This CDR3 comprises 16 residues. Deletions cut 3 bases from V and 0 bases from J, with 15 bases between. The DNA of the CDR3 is TGTGCCAGCAGTTATACGGGTGTGGGAGACTCCTACGAGCAGTACTTC. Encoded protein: CASSYTGVGDSYEQYF.

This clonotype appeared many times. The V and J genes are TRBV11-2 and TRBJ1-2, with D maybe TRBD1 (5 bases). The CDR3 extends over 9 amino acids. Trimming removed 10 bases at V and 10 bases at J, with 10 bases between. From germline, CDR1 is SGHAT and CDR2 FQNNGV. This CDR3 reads CATPGDYTF. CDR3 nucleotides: TGTGCCACTCCGGGGGACTACACCTTC.

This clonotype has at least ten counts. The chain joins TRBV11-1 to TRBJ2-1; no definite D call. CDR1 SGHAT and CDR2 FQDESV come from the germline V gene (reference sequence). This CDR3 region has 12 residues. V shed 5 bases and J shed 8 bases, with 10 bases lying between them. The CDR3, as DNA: TGTGCCAGCAGCGTTAAGAGCCATGAGCAGTTCTTC. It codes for CASSVKSHEQFF.

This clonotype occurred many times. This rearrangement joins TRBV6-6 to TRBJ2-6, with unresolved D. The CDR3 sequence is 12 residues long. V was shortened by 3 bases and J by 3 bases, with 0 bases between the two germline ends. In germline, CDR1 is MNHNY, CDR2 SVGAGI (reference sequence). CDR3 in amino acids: CASSYGANVLTF. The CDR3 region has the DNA TGTGCCAGCAGTTATGGGGCCAACGTCCTGACTTTC.

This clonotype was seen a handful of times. The CDR3: CASSEFISDTQYF. The CDR3 DNA sequence: TGTGCCAGCAGTGAGTTCATTTCAGATACGCAGTATTTT. The chain has TRBV2 and TRBJ2-3; no definite D call. V gave up 3 bases and J gave up 4 bases, with 8 bases separating them. The CDR3 has 13 residues. Germline CDR1 SNHLY, CDR2 FYNNEI.